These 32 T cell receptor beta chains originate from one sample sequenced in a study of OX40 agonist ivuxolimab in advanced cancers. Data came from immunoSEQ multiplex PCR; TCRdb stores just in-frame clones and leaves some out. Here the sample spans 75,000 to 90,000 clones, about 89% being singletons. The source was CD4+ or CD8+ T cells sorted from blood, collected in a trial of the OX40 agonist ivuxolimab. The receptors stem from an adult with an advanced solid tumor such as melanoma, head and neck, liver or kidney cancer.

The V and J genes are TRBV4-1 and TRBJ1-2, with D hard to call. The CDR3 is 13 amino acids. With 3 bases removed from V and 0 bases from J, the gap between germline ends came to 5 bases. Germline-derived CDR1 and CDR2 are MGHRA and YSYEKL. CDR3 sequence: CASSHTANYGYTF. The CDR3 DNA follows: TGCGCCAGCAGCCATACAGCTAACTATGGCTACACCTTC.

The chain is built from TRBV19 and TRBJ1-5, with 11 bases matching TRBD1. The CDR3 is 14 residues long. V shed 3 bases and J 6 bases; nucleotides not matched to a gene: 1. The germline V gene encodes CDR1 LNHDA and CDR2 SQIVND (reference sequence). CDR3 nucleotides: TGTGCCAGTAGTATCGGGACAGGGGGTCAGCCCCAGCATTTT. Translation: CASSIGTGGQPQHF.

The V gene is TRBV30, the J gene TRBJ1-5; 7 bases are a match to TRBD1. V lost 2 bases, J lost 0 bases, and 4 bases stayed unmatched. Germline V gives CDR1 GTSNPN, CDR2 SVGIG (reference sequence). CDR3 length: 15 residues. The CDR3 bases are TGTGCCTGGAGTCCTGGGACAGCTAGCAATCAGCCCCAGCATTTT. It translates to CAWSPGTASNQPQHF.

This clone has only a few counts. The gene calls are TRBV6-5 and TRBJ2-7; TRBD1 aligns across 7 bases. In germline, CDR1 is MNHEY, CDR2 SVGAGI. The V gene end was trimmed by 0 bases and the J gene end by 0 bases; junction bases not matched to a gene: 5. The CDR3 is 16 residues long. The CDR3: CASSYSTGQSSYEQYF. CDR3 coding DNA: TGTGCCAGCAGTTACTCGACGGGACAGAGCTCCTACGAGCAGTACTTC.

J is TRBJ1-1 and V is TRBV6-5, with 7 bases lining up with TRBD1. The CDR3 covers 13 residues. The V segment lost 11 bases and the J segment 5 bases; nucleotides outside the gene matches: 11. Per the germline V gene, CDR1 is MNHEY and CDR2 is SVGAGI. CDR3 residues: CAVHRAGGTEAFF. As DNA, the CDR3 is TGTGCCGTTCACAGGGCAGGGGGGACTGAAGCTTTCTTT.

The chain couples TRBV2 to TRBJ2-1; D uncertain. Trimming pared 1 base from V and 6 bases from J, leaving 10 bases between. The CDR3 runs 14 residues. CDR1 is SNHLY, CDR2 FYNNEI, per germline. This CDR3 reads CASSEEARPNEQFF. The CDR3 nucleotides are TGTGCCAGCAGTGAAGAAGCACGGCCCAATGAGCAGTTCTTC.

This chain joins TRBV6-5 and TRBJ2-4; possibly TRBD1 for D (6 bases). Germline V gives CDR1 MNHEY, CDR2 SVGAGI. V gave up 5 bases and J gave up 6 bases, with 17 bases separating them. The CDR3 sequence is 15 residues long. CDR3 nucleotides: TGTGCCAGCAGTCCGACAGGTAGTAATGGAAACATTCAGTACTTC. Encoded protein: CASSPTGSNGNIQYF.

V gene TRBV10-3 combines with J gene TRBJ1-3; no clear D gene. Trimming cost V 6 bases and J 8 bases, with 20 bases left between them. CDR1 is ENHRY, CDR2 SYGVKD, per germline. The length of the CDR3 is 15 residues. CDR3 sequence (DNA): TGTGCCATCAGCACTATGACCGTTAGAGGAGACACCATATATTTT. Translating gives CAISTMTVRGDTIYF.

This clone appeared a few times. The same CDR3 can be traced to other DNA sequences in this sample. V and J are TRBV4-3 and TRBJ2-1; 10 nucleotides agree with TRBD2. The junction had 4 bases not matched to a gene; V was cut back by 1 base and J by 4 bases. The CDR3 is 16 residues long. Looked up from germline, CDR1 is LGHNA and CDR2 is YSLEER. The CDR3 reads CASSQGTSGDYNEQFF. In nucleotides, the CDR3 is TGCGCCAGCAGCCAAGGGACTAGCGGAGATTACAATGAGCAGTTCTTC.

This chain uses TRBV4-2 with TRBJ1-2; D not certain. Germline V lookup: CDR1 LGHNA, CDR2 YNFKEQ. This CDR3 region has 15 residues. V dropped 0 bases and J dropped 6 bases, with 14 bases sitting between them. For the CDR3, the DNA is TGTGCCAGCAGCCAAGATCTCGAAGGGTTGAATGGCTACACCTTC. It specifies CASSQDLEGLNGYTF.

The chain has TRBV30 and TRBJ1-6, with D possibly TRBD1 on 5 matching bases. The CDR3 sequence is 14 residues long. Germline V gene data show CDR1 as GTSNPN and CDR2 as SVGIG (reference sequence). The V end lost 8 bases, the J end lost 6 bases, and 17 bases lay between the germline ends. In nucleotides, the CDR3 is TGTGCCGGCAATTTCCAGGGTTTTAATTCACCCCTCCACTTT. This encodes CAGNFQGFNSPLHF.

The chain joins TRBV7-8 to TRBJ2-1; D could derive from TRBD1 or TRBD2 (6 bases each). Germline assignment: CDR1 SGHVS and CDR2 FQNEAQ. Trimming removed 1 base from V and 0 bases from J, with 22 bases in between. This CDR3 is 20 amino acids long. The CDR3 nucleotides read TGTGCCAGCAGCTTAGTACGTCGGGGGCTGGTCGGGGGCTCCTACAATGAGCAGTTCTTC. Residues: CASSLVRRGLVGGSYNEQFF.

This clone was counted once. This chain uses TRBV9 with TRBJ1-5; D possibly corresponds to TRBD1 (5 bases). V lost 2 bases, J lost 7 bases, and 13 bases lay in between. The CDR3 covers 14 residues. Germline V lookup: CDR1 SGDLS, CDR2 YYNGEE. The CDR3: CASSVWGEGQPQHF. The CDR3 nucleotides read TGTGCCAGCAGCGTTTGGGGGGAGGGCCAGCCCCAGCATTTT.

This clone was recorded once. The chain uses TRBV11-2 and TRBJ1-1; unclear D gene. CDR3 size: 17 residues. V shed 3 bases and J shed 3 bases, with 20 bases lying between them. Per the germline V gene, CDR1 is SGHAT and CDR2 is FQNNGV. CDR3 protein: CASSLLPATPRDTEAFF. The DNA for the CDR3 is TGTGCCAGCAGCTTGTTGCCCGCCACCCCAAGGGACACTGAAGCTTTCTTT. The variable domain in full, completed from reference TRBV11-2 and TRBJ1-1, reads EAGVAQSPRYKIIEKRQSVAFWCNPISGHATLYWYQQILGQGPKLLIQFQNNGVVDDSQLPKDRFSAERLKGVDSTLKIQPAKLEDSAVYLCASSLLPATPRDTEAFFGQGTRLTVV.

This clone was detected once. CDR3 DNA: TGTGCCTGGAGCGAAGCCGGGACAGGGGCGGAAGGCTACACCTTC. It translates to CAWSEAGTGAEGYTF. This chain links TRBV30 with TRBJ1-2, with 10 positions matching TRBD1. CDR1 and CDR2 from the germline V gene are GTSNPN and SVGIG (reference sequence). V lost 3 bases, J lost 8 bases, and 12 bases stayed unmatched. CDR3 length: 15 amino acids.

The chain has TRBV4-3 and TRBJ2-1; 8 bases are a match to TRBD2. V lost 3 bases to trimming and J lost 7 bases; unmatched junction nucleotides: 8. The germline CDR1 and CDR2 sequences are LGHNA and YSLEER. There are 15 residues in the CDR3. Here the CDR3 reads CASSQHGTSSNEQFF. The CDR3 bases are TGCGCCAGCAGCCAGCACGGGACTAGTTCAAATGAGCAGTTCTTC.

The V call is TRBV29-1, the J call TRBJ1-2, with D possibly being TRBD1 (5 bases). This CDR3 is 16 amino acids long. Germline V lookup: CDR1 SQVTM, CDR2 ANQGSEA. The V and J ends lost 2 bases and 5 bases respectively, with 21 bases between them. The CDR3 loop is CSVERLGTLKFYGYTF. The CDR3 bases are TGCAGCGTTGAAAGGCTTGGGACCTTAAAGTTTTATGGCTACACCTTC.

The CDR3 sequence is CASSLAGGRNQPQHF. The CDR3 DNA follows: TGTGCCAGCAGCCTGGCAGGGGGTAGGAATCAGCCCCAGCATTTT. The chain uses TRBV5-8 and TRBJ1-5; 7 bases line up with TRBD1. CDR1 and CDR2 from the germline V gene are SGHTS and YDEGEE. The CDR3 consists of 15 residues. J gave up 4 bases and V 4 bases, and 8 bases lay outside the gene matches.

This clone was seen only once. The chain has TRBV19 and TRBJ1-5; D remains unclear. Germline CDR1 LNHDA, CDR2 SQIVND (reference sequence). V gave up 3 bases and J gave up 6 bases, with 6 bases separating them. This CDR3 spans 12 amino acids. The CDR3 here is CASSIWTQPQHF. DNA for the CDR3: TGTGCCAGTAGTATCTGGACTCAGCCCCAGCATTTT.

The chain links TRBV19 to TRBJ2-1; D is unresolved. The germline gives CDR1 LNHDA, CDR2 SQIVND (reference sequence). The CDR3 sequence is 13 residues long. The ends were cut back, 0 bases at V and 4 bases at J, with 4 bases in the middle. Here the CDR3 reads CASSIDRYNEQFF. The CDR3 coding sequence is TGTGCCAGTAGTATAGATCGGTACAATGAGCAGTTCTTC.

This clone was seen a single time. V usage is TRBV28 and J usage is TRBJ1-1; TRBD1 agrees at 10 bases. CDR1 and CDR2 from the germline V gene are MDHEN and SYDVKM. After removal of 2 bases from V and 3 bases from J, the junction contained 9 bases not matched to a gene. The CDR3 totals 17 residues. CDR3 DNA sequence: TGTGCCAGCAGTTTAATGGGGTGGGGACAGGGGTACACTGAAGCTTTCTTT. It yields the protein CASSLMGWGQGYTEAFF.

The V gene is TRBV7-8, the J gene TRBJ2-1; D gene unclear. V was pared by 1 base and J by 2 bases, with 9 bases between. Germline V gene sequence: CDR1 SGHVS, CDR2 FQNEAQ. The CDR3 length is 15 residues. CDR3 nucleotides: TGTGCCAGCAGCTTAGTCGGACGACCCTACAATGAGCAGTTCTTC. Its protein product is CASSLVGRPYNEQFF.

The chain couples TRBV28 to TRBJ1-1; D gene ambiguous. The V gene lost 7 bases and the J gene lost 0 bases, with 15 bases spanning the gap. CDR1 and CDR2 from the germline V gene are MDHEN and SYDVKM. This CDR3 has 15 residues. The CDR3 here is CASTNQDGLNTEAFF. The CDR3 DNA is TGTGCCAGCACCAATCAGGACGGTTTGAACACTGAAGCTTTCTTT.

The CDR3 nucleotides are TGTGCCAGCAGCTTGGAGCGGACGTACACAGATACGCAGTATTTT. Translated, it gives CASSLERTYTDTQYF. The chain has TRBV5-6 and TRBJ2-3, with D perhaps TRBD2 (5 bases). V was clipped by 0 bases and J by 2 bases, with 10 bases between them. Germline V lookup: CDR1 SGHDT, CDR2 YYEEEE. This CDR3 has 15 residues. Filled out from reference TRBV5-6 and TRBJ2-3, the complete variable domain reads DAGVTQSPTHLIKTRGQQVTLRCSPKSGHDTVSWYQQALGQGPQFIFQYYEEEERQRGNFPDRFSGHQFPNYSSELNVNALLLGDSALYLCASSLERTYTDTQYFGPGTRLTVL.

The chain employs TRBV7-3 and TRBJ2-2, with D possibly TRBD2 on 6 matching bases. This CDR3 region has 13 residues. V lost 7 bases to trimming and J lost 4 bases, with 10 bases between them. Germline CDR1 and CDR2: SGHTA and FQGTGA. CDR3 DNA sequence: TGTGCCAGCAAGGAGGGGCCCACCGGGGAGCTGTTTTTT. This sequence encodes CASKEGPTGELFF.

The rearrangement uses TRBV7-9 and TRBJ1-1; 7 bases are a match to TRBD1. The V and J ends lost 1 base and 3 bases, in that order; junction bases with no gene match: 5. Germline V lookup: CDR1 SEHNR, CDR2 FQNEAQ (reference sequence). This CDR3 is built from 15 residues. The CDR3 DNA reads TGTGCCAGCAGCTTAGGGCAGGGGGAGTACACTGAAGCTTTCTTT. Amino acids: CASSLGQGEYTEAFF.

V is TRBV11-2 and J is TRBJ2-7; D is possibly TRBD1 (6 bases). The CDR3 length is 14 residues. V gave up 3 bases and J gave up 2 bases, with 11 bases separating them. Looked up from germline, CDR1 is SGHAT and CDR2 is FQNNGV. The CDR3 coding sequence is TGTGCCAGCAGCTTCGGACAGCGAGCCTACGAGCAGTACTTC. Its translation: CASSFGQRAYEQYF. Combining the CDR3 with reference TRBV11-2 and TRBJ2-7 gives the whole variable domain EAGVAQSPRYKIIEKRQSVAFWCNPISGHATLYWYQQILGQGPKLLIQFQNNGVVDDSQLPKDRFSAERLKGVDSTLKIQPAKLEDSAVYLCASSFGQRAYEQYFGPGTRLTVT.

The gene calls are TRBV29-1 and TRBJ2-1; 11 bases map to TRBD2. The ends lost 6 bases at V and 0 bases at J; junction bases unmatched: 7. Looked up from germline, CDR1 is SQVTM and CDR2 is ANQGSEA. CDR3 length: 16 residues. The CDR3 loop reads CSVRLAGTTSYNEQFF. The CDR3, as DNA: TGCAGCGTGCGACTAGCGGGAACTACCTCCTACAATGAGCAGTTCTTC.

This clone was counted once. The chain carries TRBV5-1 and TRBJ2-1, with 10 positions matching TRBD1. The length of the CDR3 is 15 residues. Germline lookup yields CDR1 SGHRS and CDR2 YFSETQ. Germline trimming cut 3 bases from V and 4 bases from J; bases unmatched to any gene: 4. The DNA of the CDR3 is TGCGCCAGCAGCTGGGGGGACAGGGGTTACAATGAGCAGTTCTTC. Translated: CASSWGDRGYNEQFF.

CDR3 in DNA: TGTGCTAGTGGTTTGGACACGGACTGGGGCTCAGATACGCAGTATTTT. Translating gives CASGLDTDWGSDTQYF. The gene calls are TRBV12-5 and TRBJ2-3; D may match TRBD1 or TRBD2 (5 bases each). CDR3 length: 16 residues. Germline-derived CDR1 and CDR2 are LGHNT and FRNRAP. The V and J ends lost 1 base and 4 bases respectively, with 15 bases between them.

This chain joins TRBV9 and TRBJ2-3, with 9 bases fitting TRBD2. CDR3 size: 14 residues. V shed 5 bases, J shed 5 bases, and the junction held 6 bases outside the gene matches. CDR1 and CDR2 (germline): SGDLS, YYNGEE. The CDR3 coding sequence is TGTGCCAGCAGTGGCGGGGGGGCATTAGATACGCAGTATTTT. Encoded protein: CASSGGGALDTQYF. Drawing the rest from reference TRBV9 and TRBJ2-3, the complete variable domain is DSGVTQTPKHLITATGQRVTLRCSPRSGDLSVYWYQQSLDQGLQFLIQYYNGEERAKGNILERFSAQQFPDLHSELNLSSLELGDSALYFCASSGGGALDTQYFGPGTRLTVL.

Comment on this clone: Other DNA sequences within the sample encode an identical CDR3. This CDR3 is CASSLTGSYGYTF. DNA for the CDR3: TGTGCCAGCAGTTTGACAGGTAGCTATGGCTACACCTTC. The rearrangement links TRBV28 to TRBJ1-2; TRBD1 is a possible D gene (6 bases). CDR1 and CDR2 from the germline V gene are MDHEN and SYDVKM. The CDR3 spans 13 residues. Trimming took off 3 bases at V and 4 bases at J, with 9 bases between the two ends.